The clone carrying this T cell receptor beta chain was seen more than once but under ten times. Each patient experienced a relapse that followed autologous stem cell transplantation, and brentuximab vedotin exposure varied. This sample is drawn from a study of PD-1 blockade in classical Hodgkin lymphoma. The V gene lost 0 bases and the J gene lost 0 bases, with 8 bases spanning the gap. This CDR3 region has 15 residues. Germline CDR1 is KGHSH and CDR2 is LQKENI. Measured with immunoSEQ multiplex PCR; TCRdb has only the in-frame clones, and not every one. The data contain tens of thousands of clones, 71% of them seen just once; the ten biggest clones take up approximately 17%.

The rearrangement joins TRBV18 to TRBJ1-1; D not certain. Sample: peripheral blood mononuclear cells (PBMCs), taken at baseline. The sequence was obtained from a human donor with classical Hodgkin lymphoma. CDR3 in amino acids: CASSPPVRVNTEAFF. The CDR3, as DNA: TGTGCCAGCTCACCACCGGTGAGGGTGAACACTGAAGCTTTCTTT. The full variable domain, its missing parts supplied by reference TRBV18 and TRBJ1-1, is NAGVMQNPRHLVRRRGQEARLRCSPMKGHSHVYWYRQLPEEGLKFMVYLQKENIIDESGMPKERFSAEFPKEGPSILRIQQVVRGDSAAYFCASSPPVRVNTEAFFGQGTRLTVV.